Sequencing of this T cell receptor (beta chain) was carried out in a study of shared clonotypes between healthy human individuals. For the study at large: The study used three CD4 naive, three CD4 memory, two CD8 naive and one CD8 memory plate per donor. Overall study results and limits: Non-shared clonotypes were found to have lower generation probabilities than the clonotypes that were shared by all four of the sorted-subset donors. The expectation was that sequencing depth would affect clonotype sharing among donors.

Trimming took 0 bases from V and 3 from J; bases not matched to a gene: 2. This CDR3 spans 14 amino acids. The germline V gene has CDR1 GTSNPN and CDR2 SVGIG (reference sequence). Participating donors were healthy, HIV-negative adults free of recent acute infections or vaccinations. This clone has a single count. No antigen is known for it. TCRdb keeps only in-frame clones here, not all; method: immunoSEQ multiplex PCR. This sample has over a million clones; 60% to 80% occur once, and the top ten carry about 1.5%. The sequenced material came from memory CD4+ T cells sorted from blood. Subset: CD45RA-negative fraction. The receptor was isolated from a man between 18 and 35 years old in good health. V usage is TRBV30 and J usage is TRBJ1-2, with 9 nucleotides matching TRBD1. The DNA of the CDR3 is TGTGCCTGGAGTGTACAGGGGGCCGACTATGGCTACACCTTC. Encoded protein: CAWSVQGADYGYTF.